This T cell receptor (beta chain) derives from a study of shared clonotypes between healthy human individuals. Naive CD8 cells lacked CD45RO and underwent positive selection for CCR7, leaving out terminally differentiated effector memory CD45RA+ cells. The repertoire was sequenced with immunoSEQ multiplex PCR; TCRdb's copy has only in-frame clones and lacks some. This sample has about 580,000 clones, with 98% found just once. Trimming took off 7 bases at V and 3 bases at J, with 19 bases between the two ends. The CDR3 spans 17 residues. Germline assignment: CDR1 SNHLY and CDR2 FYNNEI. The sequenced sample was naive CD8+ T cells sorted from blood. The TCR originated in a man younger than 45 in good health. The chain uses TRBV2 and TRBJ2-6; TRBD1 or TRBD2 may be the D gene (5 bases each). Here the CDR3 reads CASNIRDGADGANVLTF. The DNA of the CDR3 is TGTGCCAGCAATATAAGGGACGGGGCGGATGGGGCCAACGTCCTGACTTTC.